This TCR beta chain appears in the sequencing data of a study of blood T cell repertoires in COVID-19. Study background: Both acute and convalescent COVID-19 samples were obtained from the United States, Italy and Spain.

Trimming stripped 4 bases from V and 5 bases from J, with 15 bases between. Germline lookup yields CDR1 MNHEY and CDR2 SMNVEV (reference sequence). This CDR3 region has 16 residues. As originally analysed: Researchers report that nucleated cell counts were estimated from reference gene primer amplification. The method was immunoSEQ multiplex PCR; TCRdb's version includes in-frame clones alone and lacks a portion of them. V and J calls and clone size come straight from that table; D and trimming were deduced from the DNA. The repertoire holds a few hundred thousand clones, with about 89% as singletons.

Material: peripheral blood. The source is a man aged 40-55 years with acute or convalescent COVID-19. This chain links TRBV27 with TRBJ1-6; possible D gene TRBD1, 6 bases. CDR3 nucleotide sequence: TGTGCCAGCAGTTACGTCCAGGGGTCAAATAATTCACCCCTCCACTTT. Protein: CASSYVQGSNNSPLHF.